Shown below are 24 T cell receptor beta chains from a single sample sequenced in a study of T cells in Graves' hyperthyroidism and ophthalmopathy. Researchers took RNA transcripts and amplified the TCR beta CDR3 regions from them. RT-PCR in the first round (using the HTBI primer set) targeted the TCR CDR3. Using its own MiXCR run on the multiplex PCR reads, TCRdb lists one record per CDR3 protein. The sample carries approximately 610,000 distinct CDR3 sequences, roughly 14% recorded once. The material sequenced was blood. Source of these receptors: a woman between 40 and 50 years old with Graves' ophthalmopathy.

This clonotype was observed many times. The chain uses TRBV6-1 and TRBJ2-7; D perhaps matches TRBD2 (6 bases). The CDR3 totals 14 residues. CDR1 and CDR2 from the germline V gene are MNHNS and SASEGT. V was shortened by 7 bases and J by 2 bases, with 15 bases between the two germline ends. CDR3 residues: CASMVGTRPYEQYF. The CDR3 DNA follows: TGTGCCAGCATGGTGGGGACTCGACCCTACGAGCAGTACTTC.

J is TRBJ1-2 and V is TRBV28; a possible D gene is TRBD1 (5 bases). CDR1 is MDHEN and CDR2 is SYDVKM in the germline V gene. The V end lost 5 bases, the J end lost 4 bases, and 17 bases lay between the germline ends. The CDR3 is 15 residues long. CDR3 amino acids: CASSAIPGGGYGYTF. The DNA for the CDR3 is TGTGCCAGCAGTGCCATACCCGGGGGGGGCTATGGCTACACCTTC.

This clonotype was recorded at least ten times. The V and J genes are TRBV6-5 and TRBJ1-1; D not certain. This CDR3 is 15 amino acids long. Germline V gene lookup returns CDR1 MNHEY and CDR2 SVGAGI. The ends were cut back, 4 bases at V and 0 bases at J, with 12 bases in the middle. The CDR3 spells CASSSPVGLNTEAFF. In DNA form, the CDR3 reads TGTGCCAGCAGTTCCCCTGTAGGGTTGAACACTGAAGCTTTCTTT.

This clonotype was observed many times. This sequence joins TRBV10-3 and TRBJ2-7; D gene ambiguous. Germline V gene sequence: CDR1 ENHRY, CDR2 SYGVKD. V was pared by 4 bases and J by 2 bases, with 9 bases between. The CDR3 runs 13 residues. CDR3 loop: CAISVDATYEQYF. Written as DNA, the CDR3 is TGTGCCATCAGTGTGGACGCAACCTACGAGCAGTACTTC.

The rearrangement uses TRBV28 and TRBJ2-7; 8 nucleotides agree with TRBD1. The germline V gene encodes CDR1 MDHEN and CDR2 SYDVKM. The length of the CDR3 is 16 residues. The V gene end was trimmed by 6 bases and the J gene end by 3 bases; junction bases not matched to a gene: 13. CDR3 amino acids: CASRSFSTGAHYEQYF. Here the CDR3 DNA reads TGTGCCAGCAGGTCTTTCTCGACAGGGGCCCACTACGAGCAGTACTTC.

This clonotype was counted a few times. This CDR3 is CASSIGGYQPQHF. The CDR3 DNA follows: TGTGCCAGTAGTATAGGAGGGTATCAGCCCCAGCATTTT. The chain has TRBV19 and TRBJ1-5; D is unresolved. Germline V CDR1 and CDR2: LNHDA, SQIVND (reference sequence). This CDR3 is 13 amino acids long. Trimming took 1 base from V and 5 from J, leaving 6 bases between them.

This clonotype was observed many times. The chain is built from TRBV6-5 and TRBJ2-5; 7 bases map to TRBD1. The CDR3 is 15 residues long. Germline CDR1 reads MNHEY; CDR2 reads SVGAGI. The V gene end was trimmed by 0 bases and the J gene end by 4 bases; junction bases not matched to a gene: 5. As DNA, the CDR3 is TGTGCCAGCAGTTACTCGGCCACAGGGGTAGAGACCCAGTACTTC. As protein: CASSYSATGVETQYF.

This clonotype showed up many times. The J gene is TRBJ2-5, the V gene TRBV7-2; 7 positions agree with TRBD2. The CDR3 runs to 18 residues. V trimming: 5 bases; J trimming: 5 bases; junction bases outside the gene matches: 20. Per germline, CDR1 SGHTA and CDR2 FQGNSA. CDR3 coding DNA: TGTGCCAGCAGCCTAACGATGGCTAGCGGCTACTCGGGCGAGACCCAGTACTTC. This translates into CASSLTMASGYSGETQYF.

This clonotype was counted only a few times. This rearrangement joins TRBV12-3 or TRBV12-4 to TRBJ1-2; the D gene is possibly TRBD1 (6 bases). V lost 6 bases, J lost 2 bases, and 16 bases lay in between. This CDR3 spans 15 amino acids. CDR3 coding DNA: TGTGCCAGCAGCGATACGGGGGGGCAGAACTATGGCTACACCTTC. It codes for CASSDTGGQNYGYTF.

In its sample, this clonotype was seen many times. The chain combines TRBV11-2 with TRBJ2-7; D gene ambiguous. The CDR3 totals 15 residues. The germline V gene has CDR1 SGHAT and CDR2 FQNNGV. V lost 2 bases and J 2 bases, leaving 13 bases between the germline ends. The CDR3 sequence is CASSLNGEAAYEQYF. DNA of the CDR3: TGTGCCAGCAGCTTAAATGGAGAGGCTGCCTACGAGCAGTACTTC.

The V call is TRBV29-1, the J call TRBJ2-2; a weak D match, TRBD1 (5 bases). The V and J ends lost 6 bases and 4 bases respectively, with 12 bases between them. Germline V gives CDR1 SQVTM, CDR2 ANQGSEA. CDR3 length: 13 amino acids. The CDR3 sequence is CSVGRVGTGELFF. In DNA form, the CDR3 reads TGCAGCGTCGGCAGGGTAGGCACCGGGGAGCTGTTTTTT.

This clonotype was picked up many times. The rearrangement uses TRBV6-5 and TRBJ2-7; D is perhaps TRBD1 or TRBD2 (5 bases each). The length of the CDR3 is 15 residues. Per the germline V gene, CDR1 is MNHEY and CDR2 is SVGAGI. Trimming left V 4 bases short and J 1 base short, with 14 bases between. The CDR3 DNA follows: TGTGCCAGCAGTTCACCCGGGGCCCAATCCTACGAGCAGTACTTC. Its translation: CASSSPGAQSYEQYF.

This clonotype has a handful of counts. The rearrangement joins TRBV5-1 to TRBJ2-5; 8 positions agree with TRBD2. Per the germline V gene, CDR1 is SGHRS and CDR2 is YFSETQ. The CDR3 totals 17 residues. V lost 0 bases and J lost 2; bases outside the gene matches: 9. The CDR3 bases are TGCGCCAGCAGCTTGGCATCGGGGGGGAATGATCAAGAGACCCAGTACTTC. Protein: CASSLASGGNDQETQYF.

This clonotype was seen at least ten times. In DNA, the CDR3 is TGTGCCAGCAGTACCCAGACAGGGGTTGGGGGCTACACCTTC. This encodes CASSTQTGVGGYTF. The chain combines TRBV6-1 with TRBJ1-2; 8 bases line up with TRBD1. J was trimmed by 8 bases and V by 5 bases; bases with no gene match: 10. From germline, CDR1 is MNHNS and CDR2 SASEGT. The CDR3 is made up of 14 amino acids.

This clonotype showed up many times. V and J are TRBV7-3 and TRBJ1-2; D uncertain. The ends were cut back, 5 bases at V and 3 bases at J, with 13 bases in the middle. The CDR3 runs 14 residues. The germline V gene encodes CDR1 SGHTA and CDR2 FQGTGA. CDR3 region: CASSSHSGDYGYTF. DNA for the CDR3: TGTGCCAGCAGCAGCCATTCGGGAGACTATGGCTACACCTTC.

V is TRBV10-2 and J is TRBJ2-7; weak D call: TRBD1 (5 bases). Trimming left V 4 bases short and J 7 bases short, with 14 bases between. The CDR3 loop spans 13 amino acids. Germline-derived CDR1 and CDR2 are WSHSY and SAAADI. CDR3 region: CASSGSTKGEQYF. The CDR3 DNA is TGCGCCAGCAGTGGCTCGACCAAGGGGGAGCAGTACTTC.

This clonotype occurred many times. The chain employs TRBV2 and TRBJ1-5, with TRBD1 identical over 10 bases. Germline V CDR1 and CDR2: SNHLY, FYNNEI. The junction had 5 bases not matched to a gene; V was cut back by 2 bases and J by 7 bases. The CDR3 is made up of 15 amino acids. The CDR3 loop is CASSERTGGKQPQHF. The CDR3 DNA follows: TGTGCCAGCAGTGAACGGACAGGGGGAAAACAGCCCCAGCATTTT.

This clonotype was observed a few times. V gene TRBV6-5 combines with J gene TRBJ1-5; D is unclear. V lost 0 bases, J lost 0 bases, and 12 bases lay in between. Germline CDR1 is MNHEY and CDR2 is SVGAGI. The CDR3 length is 17 residues. CDR3 region: CASSYSTGINSNQPQHF. The DNA of the CDR3 is TGTGCCAGCAGTTACTCGACGGGGATCAATAGCAATCAGCCCCAGCATTTT.

This clonotype has a handful of counts. This chain joins TRBV2 and TRBJ1-3; 8 positions agree with TRBD1. The germline CDR1 and CDR2 sequences are SNHLY and FYNNEI. The CDR3 runs to 16 residues. Trimming at V came to 6 bases and at J to 2 bases, leaving 9 bases not matched to a gene. Here the CDR3 reads CASSPTLTGAGNTIYF. The CDR3 DNA reads TGTGCCAGCAGCCCCACTTTGACAGGGGCTGGAAACACCATATATTTT.

This clonotype was seen just once. V and J are TRBV6-5 and TRBJ1-2; the D is unclear. Germline CDR1 MNHEY, CDR2 SVGAGI. CDR3 length: 14 residues. Trimming removed 0 bases at V and 3 bases at J, with 8 bases between. The CDR3 here is CASSYSTGYYGYTF. For the CDR3, the DNA is TGTGCCAGCAGTTACTCGACTGGATACTATGGCTACACCTTC.

This clonotype showed up just a few times. The chain employs TRBV4-1 and TRBJ2-7; D is undetermined. The CDR3 extends over 15 amino acids. V gave up 1 base and J gave up 4 bases, with 14 bases separating them. Germline lookup yields CDR1 MGHRA and CDR2 YSYEKL. The CDR3 loop is CASSQAGQVGYEQYF. The DNA of the CDR3 is TGCGCCAGCAGCCAAGCCGGCCAGGTCGGGTACGAGCAGTACTTC.

V gene TRBV30 combines with J gene TRBJ2-6, with D unresolved. The CDR3 spans 16 residues. The ends were cut back, 3 bases at V and 0 bases at J, with 12 bases in the middle. Germline V CDR1 and CDR2: GTSNPN, SVGIG (reference sequence). CDR3 residues: CAWSRPGDSGANVLTF. CDR3 nucleotide sequence: TGTGCCTGGAGCCGTCCAGGAGACTCTGGGGCCAACGTCCTGACTTTC.

With regard to this clonotype: The junction shows a germline mismatch at one end, possibly a read error. The chain couples TRBV2 to TRBJ2-7; the match to TRBD2 covers 8 bases. CDR1 and CDR2 (germline): SNHLY, FYNNEI. The CDR3 loop spans 16 amino acids. CDR3 nucleotide sequence: TGTGCCAGCAGAGAAGGAAGGACTAGCACCTACTACGAGCAGTACTTC. Protein product: CASREGRTSTYYEQYF.

In this sample, this clonotype turned up many times. This rearrangement joins TRBV5-1 to TRBJ2-7, with TRBD2 matching 10 bases. V was clipped by 5 bases and J by 5 bases; unmatched bases: 4. Germline assignment: CDR1 SGHRS and CDR2 YFSETQ. The CDR3 totals 13 residues. CDR3 loop: CASSVLAGDEQYF. In DNA form, the CDR3 reads TGCGCCAGCAGTGTTCTAGCGGGAGACGAGCAGTACTTC. Supplemented by reference TRBV5-1 and TRBJ2-7, the full variable domain reads KAGVTQTPRYLIKTRGQQVTLSCSPISGHRSVSWYQQTPGQGLQFLFEYFSETQRNKGNFPGRFSGRQFSNSRSEMNVSTLELGDSALYLCASSVLAGDEQYFGPGTRLTVT.